This T cell receptor beta chain originates from a study of neurological immune-mediated disorders. This clonotype was detected only a few times. The cDNA was generated through 5'RACE incorporating 10-nucleotide random UMIs. Over 190 million TCR-beta sequences from 15-18 subjects came out of each sequencing run. In TCRdb, the 5' RACE reads were re-called with MiXCR into one record per CDR3 protein. The profile covers about 80,000 distinct CDR3 sequences, with just over 5% appearing a single time and 2.2% taken by the ten largest. V lost 11 bases and J lost 0, with 11 bases in between. The CDR3 covers 13 residues.

Sequencing used PBMCs. This rearrangement joins TRBV6-7 to TRBJ1-3; D gene ambiguous. TRBV6-7 is filed as an ORF, its function uncertain. This receptor was taken from a woman in her 30s with multiple sclerosis. As DNA, the CDR3 is TGTGCCTCTCCAGGACTCTCTGGAAACACCATATATTTT. This gives the protein CASPGLSGNTIYF.